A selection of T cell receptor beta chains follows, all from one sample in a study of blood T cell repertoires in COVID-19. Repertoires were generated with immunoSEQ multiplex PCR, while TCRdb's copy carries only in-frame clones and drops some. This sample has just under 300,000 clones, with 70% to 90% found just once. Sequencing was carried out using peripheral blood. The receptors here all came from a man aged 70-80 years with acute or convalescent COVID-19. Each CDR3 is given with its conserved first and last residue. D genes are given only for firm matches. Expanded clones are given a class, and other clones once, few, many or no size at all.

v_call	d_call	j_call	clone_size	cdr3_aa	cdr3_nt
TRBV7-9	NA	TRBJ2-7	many	CASSLEALGPSYEQYF	TGTGCCAGCAGCTTAGAGGCCTTGGGGCCCTCCTACGAGCAGTACTTC
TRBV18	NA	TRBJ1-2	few	CASSQGVDSGYTF	TGTGCCAGCTCACAGGGGGTGGACTCTGGCTACACCTTC
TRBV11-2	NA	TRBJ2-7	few	CASSLDGGHEQYF	TGTGCCAGCAGCTTAGATGGGGGCCACGAGCAGTACTTC
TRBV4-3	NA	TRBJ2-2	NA	CASSQGGYTGELFF	TGCGCCAGCAGCCAAGGAGGCTACACCGGGGAGCTGTTTTTT
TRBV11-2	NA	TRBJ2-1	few	CASSLVGRGRNEQFF	TGTGCCAGCAGCTTAGTAGGGCGGGGACGGAATGAGCAGTTCTTC
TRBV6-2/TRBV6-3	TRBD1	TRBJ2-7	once	CASSQGTDTYF	TGTGCCAGCAGTCAGGGGACAGATACGTACTTC
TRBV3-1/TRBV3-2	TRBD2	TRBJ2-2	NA	CASSHWRGGATGELFF	TGTGCCAGCAGCCATTGGCGGGGGGGAGCCACCGGGGAGCTGTTTTTT
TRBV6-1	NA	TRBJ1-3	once	CASSERGGRDTIYF	TGTGCCAGCAGTGAACGAGGCGGCCGGGACACCATATATTTT
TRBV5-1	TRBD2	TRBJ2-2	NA	CASSLEAGGLAGELFF	TGCGCCAGCAGCTTGGAGGCGGGGGGCCTCGCCGGGGAGCTGTTTTTT
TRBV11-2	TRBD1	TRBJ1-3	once	CASSLDRVPGNTIYF	TGTGCCAGCAGCTTGGACAGGGTACCTGGAAACACCATATATTTT
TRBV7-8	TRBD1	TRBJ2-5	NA	CASSQQGIETQYF	TGTGCCAGCAGCCAACAGGGGATTGAGACCCAGTACTTC
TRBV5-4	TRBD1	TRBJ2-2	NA	CASSFQQGAQTGELFF	TGTGCCAGCAGCTTCCAACAGGGGGCACAGACCGGGGAGCTGTTTTTT
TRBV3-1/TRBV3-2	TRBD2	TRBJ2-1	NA	CASSSLTSGSYNEQFF	TGTGCCAGCAGCTCCCTGACTAGCGGGTCCTACAATGAGCAGTTCTTC
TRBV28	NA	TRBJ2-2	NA	CASSSTGDEAGELFF	TGTGCCAGCAGTTCGACGGGGGACGAGGCCGGGGAGCTGTTTTTT
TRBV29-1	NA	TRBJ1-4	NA	CSVISPSLGSSNEKLFF	TGCAGCGTTATTTCTCCCTCATTGGGCTCCTCTAATGAAAAACTGTTTTTT